This T cell receptor (beta chain) is drawn from a study of shared clonotypes between healthy human individuals. Study overall: CD4 naive and memory got three plates each, CD8 naive two, CD8 memory one.

The CDR3 has 12 amino acids. Trimming stripped 6 bases from V and 1 base from J, with 7 bases between. Per germline, CDR1 ENHRY and CDR2 SYGVKD. Study-level results: Clonotype sharing among donors likely depends on sequencing depth.

Points on this clone: Its antigen is currently unknown.

The authors' processing: Junction-only sequences produced by ImmunoSEQ had no quality scores, so filtering differed. Sequencing was performed with immunoSEQ multiplex PCR; in TCRdb, only in-frame clones are kept and a portion is missing. The DNA was the basis for D and trimming; V, J and clone size are from that table. The sample has 2 million to 2.5 million clones, approximately 95% seen once; the top ten hold more than 0.1%. The receptor was isolated from a man younger than 35 in good health. V and J are TRBV10-3 and TRBJ2-7, with no clear D. The sequenced sample was naive CD4+ T cells sorted from blood. Subset meaning: CD45RA+ positively selected. The CDR3 spells CAISQNSYEQYF. The CDR3 nucleotides are TGTGCCATCAGCCAGAATTCCTACGAGCAGTACTTC.